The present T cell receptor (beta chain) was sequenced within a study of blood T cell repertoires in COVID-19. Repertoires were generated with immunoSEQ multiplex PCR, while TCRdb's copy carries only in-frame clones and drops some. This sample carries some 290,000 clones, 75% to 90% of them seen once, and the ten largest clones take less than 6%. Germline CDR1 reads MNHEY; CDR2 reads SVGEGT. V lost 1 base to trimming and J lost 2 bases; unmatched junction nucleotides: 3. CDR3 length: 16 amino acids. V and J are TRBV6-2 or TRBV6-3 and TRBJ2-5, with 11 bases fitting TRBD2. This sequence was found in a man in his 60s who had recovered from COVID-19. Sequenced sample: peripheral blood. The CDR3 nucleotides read TGTGCCAGCAGTTACTTTGGACTAGCGGGTCAAGAGACCCAGTACTTC. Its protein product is CASSYFGLAGQETQYF.